This T cell receptor beta chain was captured in a study of shared clonotypes between healthy human individuals. The germline gives CDR1 KGHSH, CDR2 LQKENI. The CDR3 totals 15 residues. The V gene lost 0 bases and the J gene lost 3 bases, with 11 bases spanning the gap. Comment on this clone: Its antigen is not identified.

Sequencing used immunoSEQ multiplex PCR; TCRdb keeps in-frame clones, though not all of them. The sample has some 2,400,000 clones, approximately 95% seen once; the top ten hold approximately 0.13%. Study-wide results and limits: The generation probabilities recorded for non-shared clonotypes fell below those of clonotypes shared by all four donors. The naive CD4 repertoires of a handful of donors were compared, and around 5.1% of clonotypes were shared.

The sequencing input was naive CD4+ T cells sorted from blood. Specified subset: CD45RA+ positively selected. The receptor's source is a man in his late teens or twenties in good health. This chain uses TRBV18 with TRBJ1-1; D not resolved. The DNA of the CDR3 is TGTGCCAGCTCACCACCGACCGCGAAGGACACTGAAGCTTTCTTT. Protein product: CASSPPTAKDTEAFF.